Given below is one TCR beta chain in context. Trimming shortened V by 5 bases and J by 9 bases, and 18 bases separated the two germline ends. The germline gives CDR1 SGHRS, CDR2 YFSETQ. This CDR3 region has 14 residues. The data originate from a study of blood T cell repertoires in COVID-19. In the study overall: Both acute and convalescent COVID-19 samples were obtained from the United States, Italy and Spain. In each case, the material was cDNA or gDNA derived from T cells, B-cell-depleted T cells, or PBMCs.

How the authors handled the data: From reference gene primer amplification, estimates of nucleated cell counts were derived. Profiling relied on immunoSEQ multiplex PCR, and the TCRdb table lists in-frame clones only, not all of them. V and J calls and clone size are copied from that table; D and trimming were computed from the DNA. The sample has 200,000 to 300,000 clones, approximately 80% seen once. The sequence was collected from a man aged 60-69 years with acute or convalescent COVID-19. The sequencing input was peripheral blood. The chain combines TRBV5-1 with TRBJ1-5; possibly TRBD1 for D (6 bases). CDR3 region: CASRPTDLRGPQHF. For the CDR3, the DNA is TGCGCCAGCAGACCGACAGATCTCAGGGGGCCCCAGCATTTT.